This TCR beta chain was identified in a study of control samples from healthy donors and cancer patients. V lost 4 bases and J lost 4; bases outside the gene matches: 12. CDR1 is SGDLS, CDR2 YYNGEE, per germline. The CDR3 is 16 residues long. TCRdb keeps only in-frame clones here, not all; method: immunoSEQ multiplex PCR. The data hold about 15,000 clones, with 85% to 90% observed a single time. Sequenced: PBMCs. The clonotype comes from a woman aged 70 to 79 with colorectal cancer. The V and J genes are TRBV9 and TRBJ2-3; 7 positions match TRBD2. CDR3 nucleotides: TGTGCCAGCAGCACCCGGGACTATCCCCCCGCAGATACGCAGTATTTT. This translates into CASSTRDYPPADTQYF.